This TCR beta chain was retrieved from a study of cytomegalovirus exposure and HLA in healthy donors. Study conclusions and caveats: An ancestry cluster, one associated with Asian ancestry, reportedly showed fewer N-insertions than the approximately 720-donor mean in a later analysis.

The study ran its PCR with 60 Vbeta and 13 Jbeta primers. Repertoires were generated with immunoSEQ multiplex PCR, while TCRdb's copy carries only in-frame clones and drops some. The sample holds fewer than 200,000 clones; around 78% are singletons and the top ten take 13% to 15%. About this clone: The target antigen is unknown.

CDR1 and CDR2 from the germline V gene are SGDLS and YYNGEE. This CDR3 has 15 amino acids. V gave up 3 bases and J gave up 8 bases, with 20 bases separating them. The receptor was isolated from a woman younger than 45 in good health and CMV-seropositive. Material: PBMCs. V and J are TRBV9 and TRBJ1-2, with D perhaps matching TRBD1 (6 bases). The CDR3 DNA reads TGTGCCAGCAGCGGGTTAAACAGGGCAGATAACGGCTACACCTTC. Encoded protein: CASSGLNRADNGYTF. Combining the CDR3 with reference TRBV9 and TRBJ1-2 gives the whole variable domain DSGVTQTPKHLITATGQRVTLRCSPRSGDLSVYWYQQSLDQGLQFLIQYYNGEERAKGNILERFSAQQFPDLHSELNLSSLELGDSALYFCASSGLNRADNGYTFGSGTRLTVV.